A single TCR beta chain is shown here with its context. The antigen is unknown. Other DNA sequences in this specimen translate into the identical CDR3. The record originates from a study of siplizumab effects on memory and regulatory T cells. The CDR3 has 12 amino acids. Looked up from germline, CDR1 is SGHRS and CDR2 is YFSETQ. The V end was cut by 4 bases, the J end by 0 bases, with 4 bases between. Sequencing was performed with immunoSEQ multiplex PCR; in TCRdb, only in-frame clones are kept and a portion is missing. The table has approximately 100,000 clones, 90% to 95% seen once; the top ten hold around 0.7%. Notes on the study in general: Suppressive capability of dividing Tregs from siplizumab cultures went unverified.

V and J are TRBV5-1 and TRBJ2-5; D remains ambiguous. The source material was Tregs sorted from blood. The source of this sequence is a human donor in good health. DNA for the CDR3: TGCGCCAGCAGCCTGAACCAAGAGACCCAGTACTTC. It yields the protein CASSLNQETQYF.